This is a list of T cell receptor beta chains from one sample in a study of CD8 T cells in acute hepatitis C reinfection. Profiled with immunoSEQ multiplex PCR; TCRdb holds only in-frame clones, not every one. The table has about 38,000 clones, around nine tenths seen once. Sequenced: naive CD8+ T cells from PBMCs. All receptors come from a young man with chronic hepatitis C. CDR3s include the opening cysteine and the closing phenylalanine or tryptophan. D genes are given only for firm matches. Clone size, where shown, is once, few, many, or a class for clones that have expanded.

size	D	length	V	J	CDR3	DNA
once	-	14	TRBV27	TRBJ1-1	CASSWGTWDTEAFF	TGTGCCAGCAGTTGGGGGACGTGGGACACTGAAGCTTTCTTT
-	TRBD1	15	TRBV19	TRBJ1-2	CASSIRGGQGYGYTF	TGTGCCAGTAGTATAAGAGGGGGACAGGGATATGGCTACACCTTC
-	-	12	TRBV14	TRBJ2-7	CASSQTGYEQYF	TGTGCCAGCAGCCAAACAGGGTACGAGCAGTACTTC
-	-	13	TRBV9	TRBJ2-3	CASSPPQGDTQYF	TGTGCCAGCAGCCCCCCTCAGGGTGATACGCAGTATTTT
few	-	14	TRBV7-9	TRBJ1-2	CASSLVAGPPISTF	TGTGCCAGCAGCTTAGTGGCAGGACCCCCTATCAGCACCTTC
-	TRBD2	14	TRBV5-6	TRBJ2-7	CASSGLAGAYEQYF	TGTGCCAGCAGCGGACTAGCGGGAGCCTACGAGCAGTACTTC
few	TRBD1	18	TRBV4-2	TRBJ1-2	CASSQEGVTGEANYGYTF	TGTGCCAGCAGCCAAGAAGGCGTAACAGGGGAAGCTAACTATGGCTACACCTTC
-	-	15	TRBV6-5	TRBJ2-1	CASSTDGNSYNEQFF	TGTGCCAGCAGTACCGACGGGAACTCCTACAATGAGCAGTTCTTC
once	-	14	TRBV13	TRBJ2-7	CASSRDGRPYEQYF	TGTGCCAGCAGCCGCGACGGGAGACCCTACGAGCAGTACTTC
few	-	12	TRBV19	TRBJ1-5	CASSSGGQPQHF	TGTGCCAGTAGTTCCGGCGGTCAGCCCCAGCATTTT
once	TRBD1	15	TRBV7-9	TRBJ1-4	CASSLAQGAREKLFF	TGTGCCAGCAGCTTAGCCCAGGGGGCACGAGAAAAACTGTTTTTT
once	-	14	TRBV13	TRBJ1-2	CASSLGTDAYVGTF	TGTGCCAGCAGCTTAGGAACGGACGCCTATGTGGGGACCTTC
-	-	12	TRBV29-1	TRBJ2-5	CSVVAGGGTQYF	TGCAGCGTTGTAGCAGGGGGGGGGACCCAGTACTTC
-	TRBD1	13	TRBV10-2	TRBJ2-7	CASRAGTAYEQYF	TGCGCCAGCAGGGCCGGGACAGCCTACGAGCAGTACTTC
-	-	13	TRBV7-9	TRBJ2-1	CASRDGTYNEQFF	TGTGCCAGCAGGGACGGCACCTACAATGAGCAGTTCTTC
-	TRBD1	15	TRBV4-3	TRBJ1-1	CASSQEYRGLTEAFF	TGCGCCAGCAGCCAAGAGTACAGGGGGCTCACTGAAGCTTTCTTT
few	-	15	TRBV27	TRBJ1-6	CASRRGSSYNSPLHF	TGTGCCAGCAGGAGGGGATCCTCCTATAATTCACCCCTCCACTTT
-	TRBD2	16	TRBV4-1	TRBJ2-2	CASSHIAGGPLGELFF	TGCGCCAGCAGCCATATAGCGGGAGGGCCCCTCGGGGAGCTGTTTTTT
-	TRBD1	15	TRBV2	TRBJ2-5	CASSDGTGALETQYF	TGTGCCAGCAGTGATGGGACAGGGGCTTTGGAGACCCAGTACTTC
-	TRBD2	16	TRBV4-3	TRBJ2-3	CASSQEGAGDTDTQYF	TGCGCCAGCAGCCAAGAAGGGGCGGGGGACACAGATACGCAGTATTTT
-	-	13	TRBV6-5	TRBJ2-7	CASSYQLGGEQYF	TGTGCCAGCAGTTACCAACTCGGAGGCGAGCAGTACTTC
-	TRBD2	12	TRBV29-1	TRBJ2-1	CSATSEYNEQFF	TGCAGCGCGACTAGCGAATACAATGAGCAGTTCTTC
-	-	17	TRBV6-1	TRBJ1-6	CASSEYLVPDEGTPLHF	TGTGCCAGCAGCGAATACTTAGTCCCCGATGAAGGAACACCCCTCCACTTT
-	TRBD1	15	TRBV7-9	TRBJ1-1	CASSKKTGVNTEAFF	TGTGCCAGCAGCAAAAAGACAGGGGTGAACACTGAAGCTTTCTTT
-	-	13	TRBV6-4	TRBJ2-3	CASSRTPTDTQYF	TGTGCCAGCAGTCGAACCCCCACAGATACGCAGTATTTT
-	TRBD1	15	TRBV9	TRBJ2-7	CASSVDGQGAYEQYF	TGTGCCAGCAGCGTAGATGGACAGGGGGCTTACGAGCAGTACTTC
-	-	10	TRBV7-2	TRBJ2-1	CASSLGEQFF	TGTGCCAGCAGCTTAGGGGAGCAGTTCTTC